The TCR beta chain described here comes from a study of technical replicates of blood from a few donors. Germline V gene data show CDR1 as MNHEY and CDR2 as SMNVEV (reference sequence). V shed 1 base and J shed 0 bases, with 7 bases lying between them. The CDR3 is made up of 14 amino acids. Some clones are missing from TCRdb's copy, which holds only in-frame ones; the method was immunoSEQ multiplex PCR. The sample carries 68,000 or so clones, approximately 90% recorded once. In its sample, this clone was seen once. The chain employs TRBV27 and TRBJ2-7; D ambiguous. Material for sequencing was T cells isolated from PBMCs. The source of this sequence is a human donor in good health. The CDR3 region is CASSLLRGSYEQYF. CDR3 sequence (DNA): TGTGCCAGCAGTTTATTGAGAGGCTCCTACGAGCAGTACTTC.